These 27 T cell receptor beta chains came from one sample sequenced in a study of spatial heterogeneity in lung cancer. Time point: sample taken at primary tumor resection. Sequencing covered unsorted whole RNA taken from tumor, nontumor lung or frozen PBMC. One entry per CDR3 protein results from TCRdb running MiXCR on the 5' RACE reads. The table shows 23,000 or so distinct CDR3 sequences, with 4% to 6% occurring only once. This sample comprised PBMCs, obtained at surgery. All receptors derive from a male donor with early-stage non-small cell lung cancer.

This clonotype came up many times. V and J are TRBV7-8 and TRBJ2-7, with a tentative D call TRBD2 (5 bases). CDR3 size: 13 residues. Trimming took 5 bases from V and 3 from J, leaving 11 bases between them. The germline V gene has CDR1 SGHVS and CDR2 FQNEAQ. CDR3 coding DNA: TGTGCCAGCAGCCGAAGCGGAAACTACGAGCAGTACTTC. Translated, it gives CASSRSGNYEQYF.

The chain is built from TRBV5-1 and TRBJ2-7; D unresolved. Germline V gene lookup returns CDR1 SGHRS and CDR2 YFSETQ. The ends were cut back, 4 bases at V and 3 bases at J, with 20 bases in the middle. This CDR3 is built from 16 residues. CDR3 bases: TGCGCCAGCAGCGCCTCCGGGTCATCGTCCCTCTACGAGCAGTACTTC. Amino acid sequence: CASSASGSSSLYEQYF. The complete variable domain, with remaining parts taken from reference TRBV5-1 and TRBJ2-7, reads KAGVTQTPRYLIKTRGQQVTLSCSPISGHRSVSWYQQTPGQGLQFLFEYFSETQRNKGNFPGRFSGRQFSNSRSEMNVSTLELGDSALYLCASSASGSSSLYEQYFGPGTRLTVT.

There are many counts of this clonotype. This chain links TRBV20-1 with TRBJ1-2, with 8 positions matching TRBD1. Trimming cost V 3 bases and J 6 bases; bases outside gene matches: 6. Per germline, CDR1 DFQATT and CDR2 SNEGSKA (reference sequence). This CDR3 is built from 13 residues. CDR3 amino acids: CSARADRAHGYTF. The DNA of the CDR3 is TGCAGTGCTAGGGCGGACAGGGCCCATGGCTACACCTTC.

At least ten counts were recorded for this clonotype. This rearrangement joins TRBV28 to TRBJ1-5; tentative D call: TRBD1 (5 bases). Trimming removed 3 bases from V and 1 base from J, with 7 bases in between. CDR3 length: 14 residues. Germline lookup yields CDR1 MDHEN and CDR2 SYDVKM. CDR3 sequence (DNA): TGTGCCAGCAGTTTCGGGGGAAGCAATCAGCCCCAGCATTTT. Residues: CASSFGGSNQPQHF.

This clonotype came up many times. The chain couples TRBV6-2 or TRBV6-3 to TRBJ2-5, with 7 bases that match TRBD1. Germline CDR1 is MNHEY and CDR2 is SVGEGT. This CDR3 has 13 residues. Trimming at V came to 6 bases and at J to 7 bases, leaving 8 bases not matched to a gene. The CDR3 loop reads CASSPGQVWTQYF. The CDR3 nucleotides read TGTGCCAGCAGCCCCGGACAGGTGTGGACCCAGTACTTC.

This clonotype was observed many times. The chain uses TRBV28 and TRBJ1-2, with D hard to call. CDR1 and CDR2 (germline): MDHEN, SYDVKM. The CDR3 spans 13 residues. Trimming took 6 bases from V and 4 from J, leaving 12 bases between them. This CDR3 is CASRDGVFYGYTF. The CDR3, as DNA: TGTGCCAGCAGGGACGGGGTATTCTATGGCTACACCTTC.

This clonotype was counted many times. The chain carries TRBV5-1 and TRBJ2-7; the match to TRBD1 covers 7 bases. CDR3 length equals 12 residues. The ends lost 4 bases at V and 4 bases at J; junction bases unmatched: 2. Germline V lookup: CDR1 SGHRS, CDR2 YFSETQ. The CDR3 is CASSRQGYEQYF. The CDR3 nucleotides read TGCGCCAGCAGCAGACAGGGTTACGAGCAGTACTTC.

This clonotype has ten or more counts. This chain joins TRBV10-3 and TRBJ1-1, with D uncertain. Looked up from germline, CDR1 is ENHRY and CDR2 is SYGVKD. V was cut by 3 bases and J by 0 bases, with 11 bases left in between. The CDR3 contains 15 residues. The CDR3 protein is CAISDVGKLNTEAFF. The CDR3 DNA reads TGTGCCATCAGTGATGTTGGTAAATTGAACACTGAAGCTTTCTTT.

In this sample, this clonotype is medium-sized (0.01 to 0.1%). The chain links TRBV12-3 or TRBV12-4 to TRBJ2-7; 9 bases match TRBD2. The CDR3 extends over 14 amino acids. The J segment lost 6 bases and the V segment lost 5 bases, leaving 8 bases of the junction unmatched. CDR3 bases: TGTGCCAGCAGTCTCCAGGGACTAGCTGGCGAGCAGTACTTC. Its translation is CASSLQGLAGEQYF.

In this sample, this clonotype turned up many times. The chain combines TRBV6-6 with TRBJ1-2, with a weak D call TRBD1 (5 bases). Per the germline V gene, CDR1 is MNHNY and CDR2 is SVGAGI (reference sequence). Trimming left V 11 bases short and J 3 bases short, with 16 bases between. CDR3 length: 13 residues. The DNA of the CDR3 is TGTGCCGCTACTCAGGGACTCTACTATGGCTACACCTTC. This encodes CAATQGLYYGYTF.

This clonotype has a count of ten or more. V usage is TRBV18 and J usage is TRBJ1-4; 11 positions agree with TRBD1. Losses at the gene ends were 2 bases for V and 0 bases for J; bases not matched to a gene: 5. The CDR3 runs to 18 residues. Germline V gene lookup returns CDR1 KGHSH and CDR2 LQKENI. CDR3 sequence reads: CASSPMSGQGATNEKLFF. The CDR3 coding sequence is TGTGCCAGCTCACCAATGTCGGGACAGGGGGCAACTAATGAAAAACTGTTTTTT.

This clonotype was found many times. The chain is built from TRBV7-9 and TRBJ1-4, with D uncertain. The V gene's germline CDR1 is SEHNR and CDR2 FQNEAQ (reference sequence). Trimming took 0 bases from V and 6 from J, leaving 8 bases between them. This CDR3 contains 14 residues. CDR3 sequence: CASSLAAPHEKLFF. The CDR3 nucleotides read TGTGCCAGCAGCTTAGCGGCACCCCATGAAAAACTGTTTTTT.

The V call is TRBV4-2, the J call TRBJ1-2; tentatively, D is TRBD1 (5 bases). The ends were cut back, 1 base at V and 4 bases at J, with 10 bases in the middle. The CDR3 is 14 amino acids. From germline, CDR1 is LGHNA and CDR2 YNFKEQ. CDR3 sequence (DNA): TGTGCCAGCAGCCAAGCCACAGGATCCTATGGCTACACCTTC. Protein product: CASSQATGSYGYTF.

This clonotype was counted many times. This chain joins TRBV6-1 and TRBJ2-2; D gene unclear. CDR1 and CDR2 from the germline V gene are MNHNS and SASEGT. The CDR3 length is 12 residues. The V end lost 8 bases, the J end lost 3 bases, and 7 bases lay between the germline ends. In DNA, the CDR3 is TGTGCCAGCCGGCCCCACACCGGGGAGCTGTTTTTT. It is translated as CASRPHTGELFF.

This clonotype has at least ten counts. The V and J genes are TRBV6-1 and TRBJ2-7; the D gene is possibly TRBD2 (5 bases). The CDR3 extends over 15 amino acids. In germline, CDR1 is MNHNS, CDR2 SASEGT. V lost 3 bases to trimming and J lost 5 bases, with 17 bases between them. CDR3 amino acids: CASSEPGRVGNEQYF. CDR3 DNA sequence: TGTGCCAGCAGTGAGCCCGGCCGGGTCGGGAACGAGCAGTACTTC.

This clonotype was seen repeatedly, ten times or more. The chain is built from TRBV7-2 and TRBJ1-5; D perhaps matches TRBD1 (5 bases). Between the trimmed V and J ends, which lost 6 bases and 9 bases, there was a span of 21 bases. The CDR3 sequence is 15 residues long. The germline CDR1 and CDR2 sequences are SGHTA and FQGNSA. CDR3 in DNA: TGTGCCAGCAGTCCAGACCCGGGGACCTTGTGGCCCCAGCATTTT. It yields the protein CASSPDPGTLWPQHF. The full variable domain, rest sourced from reference TRBV7-2 and TRBJ1-5, is GAGVSQSPSNKVTEKGKDVELRCDPISGHTALYWYRQSLGQGLEFLIYFQGNSAPDKSGLPSDRFSAERTGGSVSTLTIQRTQQEDSAVYLCASSPDPGTLWPQHFGDGTRLSIL.

The V gene is TRBV20-1, the J gene TRBJ2-5; 7 bases align to TRBD2. CDR3 size: 11 residues. CDR1 and CDR2 from the germline V gene are DFQATT and SNEGSKA (reference sequence). V lost 5 bases and J lost 10; bases outside the gene matches: 7. The chain's CDR3 is CSAVAGQSQYF. The CDR3 DNA is TGCAGTGCTGTAGCGGGTCAGAGCCAGTACTTC.

This clonotype was observed at least ten times. The rearrangement uses TRBV7-2 and TRBJ2-3; 9 bases align to TRBD1. Germline loops: CDR1 SGHTA, CDR2 FQGNSA. CDR3 length: 15 residues. The junction had 5 bases not matched to a gene; V was cut back by 4 bases and J by 3 bases. CDR3 in amino acids: CASSSDRGRTDTQYF. The CDR3, as DNA: TGTGCCAGCAGCTCGGACAGGGGCAGGACAGATACGCAGTATTTT. The variable domain in full, with the rest retrieved from reference TRBV7-2 and TRBJ2-3, is GAGVSQSPSNKVTEKGKDVELRCDPISGHTALYWYRQSLGQGLEFLIYFQGNSAPDKSGLPSDRFSAERTGGSVSTLTIQRTQQEDSAVYLCASSSDRGRTDTQYFGPGTRLTVL.

The sample holds a few counts of this clonotype. The chain joins TRBV20-1 to TRBJ1-2; 10 positions agree with TRBD1. Germline assignment: CDR1 DFQATT and CDR2 SNEGSKA (reference sequence). Trimming took 1 base from V and 4 from J; bases not matched to a gene: 6. The length of the CDR3 is 15 residues. CDR3 in amino acids: CSARGGDRGVYGYTF. The DNA for the CDR3 is TGCAGTGCTAGAGGGGGGGACAGGGGCGTCTATGGCTACACCTTC.

There are many counts of this clonotype. The genes are TRBV7-2 and TRBJ2-3, with 11 bases matching TRBD2. CDR1 and CDR2 (germline): SGHTA, FQGNSA. The CDR3 is 16 residues long. The trim removed 6 bases at V and 6 bases at J, leaving 11 bases unmatched. The CDR3 sequence: CASSLTSGGPGDTQYF. The CDR3 DNA follows: TGTGCCAGCAGTTTAACTAGCGGGGGTCCAGGGGATACGCAGTATTTT.

Many counts were recorded for this clonotype. The CDR3 DNA sequence: TGTGCCAGCAGCGAGGGACAGAGAAATTCACCCCTCCACTTT. It yields the protein CASSEGQRNSPLHF. The chain is built from TRBV7-2 and TRBJ1-6, with 7 positions matching TRBD1. The length of the CDR3 is 14 residues. Looked up from germline, CDR1 is SGHTA and CDR2 is FQGNSA. V gave up 5 bases and J gave up 7 bases; unmatched junction bases: 5.

Many counts were recorded for this clonotype. This chain links TRBV4-2 with TRBJ2-7, with D possibly matching TRBD2 (5 bases). The germline CDR1 and CDR2 sequences are LGHNA and YNFKEQ. V lost 5 bases, J lost 3 bases, and 14 bases lay in between. The CDR3 has 14 residues. The DNA for the CDR3 is TGTGCCAGCAGCTCAGGCGGGTCGATCTACGAGCAGTACTTC. Translated, it gives CASSSGGSIYEQYF.

Many counts were recorded for this clonotype. The CDR3: CASSLRDTGELFF. The CDR3 nucleotides are TGTGCCAGCAGTTTGAGGGATACCGGGGAGCTGTTTTTT. V is TRBV12-3 or TRBV12-4 and J is TRBJ2-2, with TRBD2 as a possible D gene (5 bases). Between the trimmed V and J ends, which lost 3 bases and 5 bases, there was a span of 7 bases. This CDR3 spans 13 amino acids.

Ten or more counts support this clonotype. V and J are TRBV5-1 and TRBJ2-7; 9 bases agree with TRBD1. With V trimmed by 2 bases and J by 6 bases, 6 bases remained unmatched. CDR1 is SGHRS and CDR2 is YFSETQ in the germline V gene. CDR3 length equals 14 residues. The CDR3 sequence is CASSLWTGETEQYF. CDR3 coding DNA: TGCGCCAGCAGCTTATGGACAGGGGAAACCGAGCAGTACTTC.

This clonotype was detected ten times or more. The rearrangement links TRBV5-4 to TRBJ2-4; 11 nucleotides match TRBD1. The CDR3 is 15 amino acids. In germline, CDR1 is SGHNT, CDR2 YYREEE (reference sequence). V shed 5 bases, J shed 8 bases, and the junction held 9 bases outside the gene matches. CDR3 amino acids: CASSFRDRGRDIQYF. CDR3 nucleotide sequence: TGTGCCAGCAGTTTCCGGGACAGGGGGAGAGACATTCAGTACTTC.

Many counts were recorded for this clonotype. The V and J genes are TRBV7-2 and TRBJ2-2; D is unclear. There are 14 residues in the CDR3. Per the germline V gene, CDR1 is SGHTA and CDR2 is FQGNSA. V was trimmed by 4 bases and J by 3 bases, leaving 9 bases between them. In nucleotides, the CDR3 is TGTGCCAGCAGCTCCCGGACCGACACCGGGGAGCTGTTTTTT. Encoded protein: CASSSRTDTGELFF.

This clonotype was counted at least ten times. The chain uses TRBV5-4 and TRBJ1-3, with D uncertain. The germline V and J ends were trimmed by 4 bases and 4 bases, with 12 bases remaining between them. Germline V gives CDR1 SGHNT, CDR2 YYREEE (reference sequence). The CDR3 extends over 14 amino acids. CDR3 sequence reads: CASSPDLVGNTIYF. CDR3 DNA: TGTGCCAGCAGCCCGGACCTCGTCGGAAACACCATATATTTT.